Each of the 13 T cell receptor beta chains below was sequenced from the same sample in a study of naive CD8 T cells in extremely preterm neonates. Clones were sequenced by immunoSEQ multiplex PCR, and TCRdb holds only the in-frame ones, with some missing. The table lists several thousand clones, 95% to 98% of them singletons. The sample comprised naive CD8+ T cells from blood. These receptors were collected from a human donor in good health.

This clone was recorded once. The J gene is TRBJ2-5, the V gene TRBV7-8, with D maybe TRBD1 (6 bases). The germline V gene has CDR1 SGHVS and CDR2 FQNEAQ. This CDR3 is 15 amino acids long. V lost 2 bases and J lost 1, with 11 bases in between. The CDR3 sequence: CASSLYQGPQETQYF. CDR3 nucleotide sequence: TGTGCCAGCAGCTTATATCAGGGGCCCCAAGAGACCCAGTACTTC.

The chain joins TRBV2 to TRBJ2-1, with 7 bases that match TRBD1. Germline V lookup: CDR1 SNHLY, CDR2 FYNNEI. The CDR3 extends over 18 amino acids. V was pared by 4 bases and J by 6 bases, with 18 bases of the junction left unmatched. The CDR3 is CASSAFSGQALRVNEQFF. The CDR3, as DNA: TGTGCCAGCAGTGCCTTTTCTGGACAGGCCCTGAGGGTCAATGAGCAGTTCTTC.

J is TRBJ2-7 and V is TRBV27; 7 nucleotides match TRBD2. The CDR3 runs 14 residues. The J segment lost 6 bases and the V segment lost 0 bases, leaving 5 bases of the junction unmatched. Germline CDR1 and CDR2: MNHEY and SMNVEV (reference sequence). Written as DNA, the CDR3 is TGTGCCAGCAGTTTATCGGCGGGAGCGGTCGAGCAGTACTTC. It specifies CASSLSAGAVEQYF.

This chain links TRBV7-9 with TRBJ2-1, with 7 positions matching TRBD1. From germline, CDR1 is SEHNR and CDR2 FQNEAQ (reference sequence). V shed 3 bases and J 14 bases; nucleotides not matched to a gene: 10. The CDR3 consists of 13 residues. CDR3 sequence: CASSFSRDSGEFF. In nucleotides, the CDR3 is TGTGCCAGCAGCTTTTCCCGGGACAGTGGGGAGTTCTTC.

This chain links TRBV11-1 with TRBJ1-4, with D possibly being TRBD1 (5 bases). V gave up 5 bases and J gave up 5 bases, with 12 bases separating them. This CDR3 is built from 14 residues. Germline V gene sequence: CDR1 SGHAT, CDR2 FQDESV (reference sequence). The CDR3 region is CASSLGRGNEKLFF. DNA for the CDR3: TGTGCCAGCAGCCTAGGACGGGGGAATGAAAAACTGTTTTTT. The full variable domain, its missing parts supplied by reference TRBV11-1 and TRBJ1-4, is EAEVAQSPRYKITEKSQAVAFWCDPISGHATLYWYRQILGQGPELLVQFQDESVVDDSQLPKDRFSAERLKGVDSTLKIQPAELGDSAMYLCASSLGRGNEKLFFGSGTQLSVL.

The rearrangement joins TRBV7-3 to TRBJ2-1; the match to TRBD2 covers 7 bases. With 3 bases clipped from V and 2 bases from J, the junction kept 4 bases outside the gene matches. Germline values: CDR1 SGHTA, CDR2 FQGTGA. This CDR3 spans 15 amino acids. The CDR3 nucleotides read TGTGCCAGCAGCTTGATGGGGACTACCTACAATGAGCAGTTCTTC. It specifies CASSLMGTTYNEQFF. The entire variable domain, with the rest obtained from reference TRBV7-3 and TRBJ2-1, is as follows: GAGVSQTPSNKVTEKGKYVELRCDPISGHTALYWYRQSLGQGPEFLIYFQGTGAADDSGLPNDRFFAVRPEGSVSTLKIQRTERGDSAVYLCASSLMGTTYNEQFFGPGTRLTVL.

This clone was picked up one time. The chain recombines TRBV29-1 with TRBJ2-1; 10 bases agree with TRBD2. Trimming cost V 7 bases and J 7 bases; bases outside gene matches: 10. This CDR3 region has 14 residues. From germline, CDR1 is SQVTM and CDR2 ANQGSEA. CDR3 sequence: CSAAGTSEGNEQFF. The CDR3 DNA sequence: TGCAGCGCCGCCGGGACTAGCGAGGGGAATGAGCAGTTCTTC.

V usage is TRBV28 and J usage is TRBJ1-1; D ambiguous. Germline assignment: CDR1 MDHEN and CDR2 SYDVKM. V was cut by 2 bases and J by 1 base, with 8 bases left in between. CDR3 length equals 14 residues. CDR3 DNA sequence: TGTGCCAGCAGTTTAGGGAGGTCGAACACTGAAGCTTTCTTT. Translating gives CASSLGRSNTEAFF.

Here the CDR3 reads CASLNKEPSGGANVLTF. CDR3 nucleotide sequence: TGTGCCAGCTTAAACAAGGAGCCTTCCGGTGGGGCCAACGTCCTGACTTTC. The rearrangement links TRBV28 to TRBJ2-6; the D is unclear. The V end was cut by 8 bases, the J end by 3 bases, with 20 bases between. The CDR3 contains 17 residues. Germline V gene sequence: CDR1 MDHEN, CDR2 SYDVKM.

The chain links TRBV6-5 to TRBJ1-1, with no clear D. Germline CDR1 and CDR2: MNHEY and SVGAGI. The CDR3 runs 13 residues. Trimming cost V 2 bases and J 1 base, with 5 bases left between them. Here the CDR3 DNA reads TGTGCCAGCAGTTACGCGGGGAACACTGAAGCTTTCTTT. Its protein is CASSYAGNTEAFF.

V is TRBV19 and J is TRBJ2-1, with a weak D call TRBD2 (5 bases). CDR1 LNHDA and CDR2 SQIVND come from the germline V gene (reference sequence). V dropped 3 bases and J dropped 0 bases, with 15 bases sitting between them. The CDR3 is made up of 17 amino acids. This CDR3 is CASSITSTKSSYNEQFF. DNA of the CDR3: TGTGCCAGTAGTATTACATCGACTAAGAGCTCCTACAATGAGCAGTTCTTC. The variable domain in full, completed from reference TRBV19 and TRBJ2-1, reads DGGITQSPKYLFRKEGQNVTLSCEQNLNHDAMYWYRQDPGQGLRLIYYSQIVNDFQKGDIAEGYSVSREKKESFPLTVTSAQKNPTAFYLCASSITSTKSSYNEQFFGPGTRLTVL.

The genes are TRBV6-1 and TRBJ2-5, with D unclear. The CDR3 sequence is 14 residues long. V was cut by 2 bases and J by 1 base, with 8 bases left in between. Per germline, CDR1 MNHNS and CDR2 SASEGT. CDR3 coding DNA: TGTGCCAGCAGTGAAATTGGTAGCCAAGAGACCCAGTACTTC. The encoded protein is CASSEIGSQETQYF.

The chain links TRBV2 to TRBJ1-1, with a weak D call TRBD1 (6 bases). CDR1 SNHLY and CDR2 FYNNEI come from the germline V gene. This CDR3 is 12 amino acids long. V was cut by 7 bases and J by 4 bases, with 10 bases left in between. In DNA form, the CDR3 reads TGTGCCAGCATAGGGGGGGGCACTGAAGCTTTCTTT. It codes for CASIGGGTEAFF. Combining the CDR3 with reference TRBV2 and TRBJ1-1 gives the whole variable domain EPEVTQTPSHQVTQMGQEVILRCVPISNHLYFYWYRQILGQKVEFLVSFYNNEISEKSEIFDDQFSVERPDGSNFTLKIRSTKLEDSAMYFCASIGGGTEAFFGQGTRLTVV.